The T cell receptor (beta chain) under discussion was sequenced for a study of graft-versus-host responses after intestinal transplantation. The table came from immunoSEQ multiplex PCR; TCRdb's copy has only in-frame clones and leaves some out. The table records some 96,000 clones, over 75% of them present only once. V was trimmed by 7 bases and J by 6 bases, leaving 15 bases between them. CDR3 length: 13 amino acids. Germline values: CDR1 WNHNN, CDR2 SYGVQD (reference sequence). The sample was PBMCs, taken roughly 68 weeks after intestinal transplant. This chain links TRBV10-1 with TRBJ1-1, with TRBD1 as a possible D gene (5 bases). The source is a human patient who received an intestinal transplant, so some T cells may come from the graft donor. CDR3 in amino acids: CASTMGGTAEAFF. In DNA form, the CDR3 reads TGCGCCAGCACCATGGGGGGAACTGCTGAAGCTTTCTTT.